This is a list of T cell receptor beta chains from one sample in a study of T cells and Merkel cell carcinoma outcomes. Sequenced by immunoSEQ multiplex PCR; TCRdb stores in-frame clones only, minus some. Of roughly 15,000 clones listed, around nine tenths are singletons. The sequencing sample was made of tumor tissue from Merkel cell carcinoma. These receptors came from a human donor with Merkel cell carcinoma. CDR3s include the opening cysteine and the closing phenylalanine or tryptophan. Each record gives: CDR3 protein, CDR3 DNA, J gene, clone size, D gene, V gene, CDR3 length. A D gene is named only where the DNA matches it firmly. Expanded clones are given a class, and other clones once, few, many or no size at all.

CDR3 protein: CSVASRENTEAFF
CDR3 DNA: TGCAGCGTTGCCAGTCGTGAGAACACTGAAGCTTTCTTT
J gene: TRBJ1-1
clone size: .
D gene: .
V gene: TRBV29-1
CDR3 length: 13

CDR3 protein: CSGGWRGREQFF
CDR3 DNA: TGCAGCGGTGGGTGGCGGGGACGGGAGCAGTTCTTC
J gene: TRBJ2-1
clone size: .
D gene: .
V gene: TRBV29-1
CDR3 length: 12

CDR3 protein: CASSLSPDRGHEQFF
CDR3 DNA: TGTGCCAGCAGTTTATCCCCGGACAGGGGCCATGAGCAGTTCTTC
J gene: TRBJ2-1
clone size: .
D gene: TRBD1
V gene: TRBV27
CDR3 length: 15

CDR3 protein: CAISETGQDTEAFF
CDR3 DNA: TGTGCCATCAGCGAAACGGGACAGGACACTGAAGCTTTCTTT
J gene: TRBJ1-1
clone size: .
D gene: TRBD1
V gene: TRBV10-3
CDR3 length: 14

CDR3 protein: CASSPDRGFYTEAFF
CDR3 DNA: TGTGCCAGCTCACCGGACAGGGGGTTCTACACTGAAGCTTTCTTT
J gene: TRBJ1-1
clone size: .
D gene: TRBD1
V gene: TRBV18
CDR3 length: 15

CDR3 protein: CASSNVAGQETQYF
CDR3 DNA: TGCGCCAGCAGTAACGTAGCAGGACAAGAGACCCAGTACTTC
J gene: TRBJ2-5
clone size: .
D gene: .
V gene: TRBV5-1
CDR3 length: 14

CDR3 protein: CASSPILRMNTEAFF
CDR3 DNA: TGCGCCAGCAGTCCGATTTTACGGATGAACACTGAAGCTTTCTTT
J gene: TRBJ1-1
clone size: .
D gene: .
V gene: TRBV23-1
CDR3 length: 15

CDR3 protein: CASSQCPRGANEKLFF
CDR3 DNA: TGCGCCAGCAGTCAATGCCCCCGGGGGGCTAATGAAAAACTGTTTTTT
J gene: TRBJ1-4
clone size: .
D gene: .
V gene: TRBV23-1
CDR3 length: 16

CDR3 protein: CASSRGGDTEAFF
CDR3 DNA: TGTGCCAGCAGTAGGGGGGGGGACACTGAAGCTTTCTTT
J gene: TRBJ1-1
clone size: .
D gene: .
V gene: TRBV9
CDR3 length: 13

CDR3 protein: CASSRDSNTYEQYF
CDR3 DNA: TGTGCCAGCAGTAGGGACAGTAACACCTACGAGCAGTACTTC
J gene: TRBJ2-7
clone size: .
D gene: TRBD1
V gene: TRBV6-5
CDR3 length: 14

CDR3 protein: CASSFVGNSGNQPQHF
CDR3 DNA: TGTGCCAGCAGCTTCGTCGGAAATAGTGGCAATCAGCCCCAGCATTTT
J gene: TRBJ1-5
clone size: .
D gene: .
V gene: TRBV7-2
CDR3 length: 16

CDR3 protein: CSLDRAYEQYF
CDR3 DNA: TGCAGTTTAGACAGGGCCTACGAGCAGTACTTC
J gene: TRBJ2-7
clone size: .
D gene: TRBD1
V gene: TRBV20-1
CDR3 length: 11

CDR3 protein: CATSRAGTRPLYEQYF
CDR3 DNA: TGTGCCACCAGCAGGGCTGGGACTAGGCCCCTCTACGAGCAGTACTTC
J gene: TRBJ2-7
clone size: .
D gene: TRBD2
V gene: TRBV15
CDR3 length: 16

CDR3 protein: CASSAQGYEQYF
CDR3 DNA: TGTGCCAGCAGTGCACAGGGCTACGAGCAGTACTTC
J gene: TRBJ2-7
clone size: .
D gene: .
V gene: TRBV2
CDR3 length: 12

CDR3 protein: CASSLRVGGNTIYF
CDR3 DNA: TGTGCCAGCAGTCTCAGGGTTGGTGGAAACACCATATATTTT
J gene: TRBJ1-3
clone size: .
D gene: .
V gene: TRBV6-1
CDR3 length: 14

CDR3 protein: CASGEAGELFF
CDR3 DNA: TGTGCTAGTGGGGAAGCCGGGGAGCTGTTTTTT
J gene: TRBJ2-2
clone size: .
D gene: .
V gene: TRBV12-5
CDR3 length: 11

CDR3 protein: CASSIAGGNGNTIYF
CDR3 DNA: TGTGCCAGTAGTATCGCGGGGGGCAATGGAAACACCATATATTTT
J gene: TRBJ1-3
clone size: .
D gene: .
V gene: TRBV19
CDR3 length: 15

CDR3 protein: CASSLKDRPYEQYF
CDR3 DNA: TGTGCCAGCAGCTTGAAGGACAGACCCTACGAGCAGTACTTC
J gene: TRBJ2-7
clone size: once
D gene: .
V gene: TRBV5-4
CDR3 length: 14

CDR3 protein: CASSETEEAGTQYF
CDR3 DNA: TGTGCCAGCAGTGAGACAGAGGAGGCGGGGACGCAGTATTTT
J gene: TRBJ2-3
clone size: few
D gene: .
V gene: TRBV2
CDR3 length: 14